Below, 27 T cell receptor beta chains from the same sample are listed, as sequenced in a study of blood T cell repertoires in COVID-19. TCRdb's copy holds only in-frame clones and misses some; the assay was immunoSEQ multiplex PCR. The sample records tens of thousands of clones, around 83% being singletons. Sequencing was done on a sample of peripheral blood. The receptors originated from a man aged 45-65 years with active COVID-19.

The rearrangement uses TRBV7-9 and TRBJ1-6; TRBD1 is a possible D gene (6 bases). CDR1 and CDR2 (germline): SEHNR, FQNEAQ (reference sequence). The length of the CDR3 is 19 residues. V was clipped by 4 bases and J by 8 bases, with 27 bases between them. CDR3 nucleotides: TGTGCCAGCAGCTCATCAGTGGGAAACTTCGCCAGGGGTGATTCACCCCTCCACTTT. This encodes CASSSSVGNFARGDSPLHF. The full variable domain, its missing parts supplied by reference TRBV7-9 and TRBJ1-6, is DTGVSQNPRHKITKRGQNVTFRCDPISEHNRLYWYRQTLGQGPEFLTYFQNEAQLEKSRLLSDRFSAERPKGSFSTLEIQRTEQGDSAMYLCASSSSVGNFARGDSPLHFGNGTRLTVT.

The chain employs TRBV5-6 and TRBJ2-5; TRBD1 matches at 10 bases. CDR1 and CDR2 from the germline V gene are SGHDT and YYEEEE. After removal of 4 bases from V and 5 bases from J, the junction contained 11 bases not matched to a gene. CDR3 length: 16 amino acids. CDR3 nucleotide sequence: TGTGCCAGCAGCCGGAAGGGACAGGGGATCTGGGAGACCCAGTACTTC. Its protein product is CASSRKGQGIWETQYF.

The V gene is TRBV7-8, the J gene TRBJ1-5; D remains unclear. Looked up from germline, CDR1 is SGHVS and CDR2 is FQNEAQ. Trimming shortened V by 5 bases and J by 0 bases, and 14 bases separated the two germline ends. This CDR3 comprises 16 residues. CDR3 residues: CASSLGRFLSNQPQHF. The CDR3 nucleotides read TGTGCCAGCAGCCTGGGGAGGTTCCTTAGCAATCAGCCCCAGCATTTT.

The V and J genes are TRBV9 and TRBJ2-3, with 9 bases identical to TRBD2. The CDR3 contains 16 residues. The germline gives CDR1 SGDLS, CDR2 YYNGEE. V trimming: 5 bases; J trimming: 5 bases; junction bases outside the gene matches: 12. CDR3 loop: CASSEGLAWGVDTQYF. The CDR3 region has the DNA TGTGCCAGCAGTGAGGGACTAGCATGGGGTGTAGATACGCAGTATTTT.

The V and J genes are TRBV5-6 and TRBJ2-1; 11 bases line up with TRBD2. CDR1 and CDR2 from the germline V gene are SGHDT and YYEEEE. The CDR3 sequence is 15 residues long. J lost 7 bases, V lost 2 bases, and 5 bases had no gene match. The CDR3 here is CASSLTSGSKNEQFF. The CDR3 region has the DNA TGTGCCAGCAGCTTAACTAGCGGGAGTAAAAATGAGCAGTTCTTC.

The chain uses TRBV2 and TRBJ2-7, with 7 bases matching TRBD1. CDR1 and CDR2 from the germline V gene are SNHLY and FYNNEI. The ends lost 5 bases at V and 4 bases at J; junction bases unmatched: 8. This CDR3 has 14 amino acids. The CDR3 region is CASSREIRGYEQYF. The DNA of the CDR3 is TGTGCCAGCAGTAGAGAAATCAGGGGGTACGAGCAGTACTTC.

V and J are TRBV12-3 or TRBV12-4 and TRBJ1-4, with D hard to call. The CDR3 is 13 amino acids. V shed 3 bases and J shed 4 bases, with 6 bases lying between them. This chain's CDR3 is CASSFRLNEKLFF. The CDR3, as DNA: TGTGCCAGCAGTTTCAGGCTTAATGAAAAACTGTTTTTT.

The chain links TRBV6-5 to TRBJ1-2; the match to TRBD1 covers 7 bases. CDR1 is MNHEY, CDR2 SVGAGI, per germline. Trimming at V came to 5 bases and at J to 4 bases, leaving 10 bases not matched to a gene. The CDR3 extends over 15 amino acids. This CDR3 is CASSPSAQGSYGYTF. CDR3 DNA sequence: TGTGCCAGCAGTCCAAGTGCACAGGGGTCCTATGGCTACACCTTC.

The rearrangement uses TRBV27 and TRBJ1-2; no clear D gene. Germline V lookup: CDR1 MNHEY, CDR2 SMNVEV (reference sequence). Between the trimmed V and J ends, which lost 3 bases and 3 bases, there was a span of 14 bases. The CDR3 contains 15 residues. CDR3 sequence (DNA): TGTGCCAGCAGTTTGTCCGGGAGTCTGCACTATGGCTACACCTTC. Protein product: CASSLSGSLHYGYTF.

The rearrangement links TRBV14 to TRBJ2-7, with D unclear. The CDR3 extends over 14 amino acids. V gave up 0 bases and J gave up 3 bases, with 9 bases separating them. Germline V lookup: CDR1 SGHDN, CDR2 FVKESK. The CDR3, as DNA: TGTGCCAGCAGCCAAGATTTGAGGTTCTACGAGCAGTACTTC. As protein: CASSQDLRFYEQYF.

V is TRBV9 and J is TRBJ1-1; D is ambiguous. The CDR3 totals 15 residues. The ends were cut back, 4 bases at V and 1 base at J, with 14 bases in the middle. Germline V gene sequence: CDR1 SGDLS, CDR2 YYNGEE. CDR3 coding DNA: TGTGCCAGCAGCCCGCGGGTTGACTGGAACACTGAAGCTTTCTTT. This codes for CASSPRVDWNTEAFF.

The V gene is TRBV6-7, the J gene TRBJ2-7; 13 bases line up with TRBD2. TRBV6-7 qualifies as an ORF whose function is uncertain. The CDR3 contains 23 residues. Trimming cost V 3 bases and J 6 bases; bases outside gene matches: 29. CDR3 sequence reads: CASSYRRGGGPAERTSGSCEQYF. The CDR3 DNA reads TGTGCCAGCAGTTATAGACGCGGCGGGGGGCCCGCAGAACGGACTAGCGGGAGTTGCGAGCAGTACTTC.

The chain couples TRBV28 to TRBJ2-1, with 10 bases lining up with TRBD1. CDR1 is MDHEN, CDR2 SYDVKM, per germline. The CDR3 runs to 13 residues. Unmatched junction bases numbered 4, after V lost 6 bases and J lost 8 bases. In DNA, the CDR3 is TGTGCCAGCAGCCTCGGGACAGGGGATGAGCAGTTCTTC. Protein sequence: CASSLGTGDEQFF.

In this sample, this clone turned up once. This rearrangement joins TRBV7-2 to TRBJ1-4; D unresolved. V lost 1 base and J 12 bases, leaving 12 bases between the germline ends. The CDR3 totals 13 residues. Germline loops: CDR1 SGHTA, CDR2 FQGNSA. CDR3 amino acids: CASSLGPVGELFF. In nucleotides, the CDR3 is TGTGCCAGCAGCTTAGGTCCGGTCGGGGAACTGTTTTTT.

This clone was counted a few times. V is TRBV3-1 (or the pseudogene TRBV3-2) and J is TRBJ2-7, with TRBD1 identical over 7 bases. This CDR3 has 16 amino acids. With V trimmed by 0 bases and J by 3 bases, 8 bases remained unmatched. CDR1 and CDR2 from the germline V gene are LGHDT and YNNKEL (reference sequence). The CDR3 DNA reads as TGTGCCAGCAGCCAAGATTTGACAAGGACAGGCTACGAGCAGTACTTC. Translating gives CASSQDLTRTGYEQYF.

The CDR3 nucleotides read TGTGCCAGTAGTATGGGGCGGGACAGGGACACAGATACGCAGTATTTT. Amino acids: CASSMGRDRDTDTQYF. V and J are TRBV19 and TRBJ2-3; 9 bases are a match to TRBD1. This CDR3 region has 16 residues. V dropped 3 bases and J dropped 2; count of bases not matched to a gene: 6. The V gene's germline CDR1 is LNHDA and CDR2 SQIVND (reference sequence).

The chain is built from TRBV5-1 and TRBJ2-5, with TRBD2 matching over 11 bases. Trimming at V came to 0 bases and at J to 5 bases, leaving 6 bases not matched to a gene. Germline V lookup: CDR1 SGHRS, CDR2 YFSETQ. The CDR3 has 16 amino acids. Here the CDR3 reads CASSLAAASGRETQYF. DNA for the CDR3: TGCGCCAGCAGCTTGGCCGCGGCTAGCGGGAGGGAGACCCAGTACTTC.

The CDR3 loop is CASRKGGGAFETQYF. CDR3 coding DNA: TGTGCCAGCAGGAAGGGTGGAGGGGCGTTCGAGACCCAGTACTTC. The genes are TRBV7-3 and TRBJ2-5, with a weak D call TRBD2 (6 bases). The CDR3 has 15 amino acids. V lost 6 bases, J lost 5 bases, and 19 bases lay in between. Germline CDR1 and CDR2: SGHTA and FQGTGA. Together with reference TRBV7-3 and TRBJ2-5, the CDR3 gives the full variable domain: GAGVSQTPSNKVTEKGKYVELRCDPISGHTALYWYRQSLGQGPEFLIYFQGTGAADDSGLPNDRFFAVRPEGSVSTLKIQRTERGDSAVYLCASRKGGGAFETQYFGPGTRLLVL.

This chain joins TRBV28 and TRBJ2-2; 7 positions match TRBD2. The length of the CDR3 is 17 residues. V lost 1 base to trimming and J lost 4 bases; unmatched junction nucleotides: 9. Germline loops: CDR1 MDHEN, CDR2 SYDVKM. The CDR3, as DNA: TGTGCCAGCAGTTTATCCGGCTCAGGGAGGGCCACCGGGGAGCTGTTTTTT. Translating gives CASSLSGSGRATGELFF.

The rearrangement links TRBV7-2 to TRBJ2-7; tentative D call: TRBD2 (5 bases). The germline CDR1 and CDR2 sequences are SGHTA and FQGNSA. There are 16 residues in the CDR3. V lost 7 bases, J lost 0 bases, and 19 bases lay in between. The CDR3 region is CASTPPGGLSSYEQYF. CDR3 DNA: TGTGCCAGCACCCCACCAGGCGGGCTAAGCTCCTACGAGCAGTACTTC.

This chain connects TRBV24-1 to TRBJ2-1; the match to TRBD1 covers 9 bases. Germline CDR1 is KGHDR and CDR2 is SFDVKD. The V gene end was trimmed by 3 bases and the J gene end by 3 bases; junction bases not matched to a gene: 14. The CDR3 length is 19 residues. CDR3: CATSDAGTGTMPIYNEQFF. CDR3 coding DNA: TGTGCCACCAGTGATGCCGGGACAGGGACTATGCCTATCTACAATGAGCAGTTCTTC.

The V and J genes are TRBV10-1 and TRBJ1-1, with TRBD1 as a possible D gene (6 bases). Germline V gene lookup returns CDR1 WNHNN and CDR2 SYGVQD (reference sequence). The CDR3 consists of 13 residues. The ends were cut back, 5 bases at V and 5 bases at J, with 12 bases in the middle. This CDR3 is CASSQGFGTEAFF. In DNA, the CDR3 is TGCGCCAGCAGTCAGGGGTTCGGAACTGAAGCTTTCTTT.

This clone was seen at least ten times. This chain connects TRBV11-2 to TRBJ1-3, with 10 bases aligning to TRBD1. The V segment lost 5 bases and the J segment 1 base; nucleotides outside the gene matches: 5. Germline loops: CDR1 SGHAT, CDR2 FQNNGV. CDR3 size: 16 residues. In DNA form, the CDR3 reads TGTGCCAGCAGCCCAGGGGACAGGGGTTCTGGAAACACCATATATTTT. This codes for CASSPGDRGSGNTIYF.

The CDR3 reads CASSLALQGNYGYTF. The CDR3 DNA sequence: TGTGCCAGCAGCTTAGCTTTACAGGGAAACTATGGCTACACCTTC. The genes are TRBV7-2 and TRBJ1-2, with D perhaps matching TRBD1 (6 bases). The V end was cut by 0 bases, the J end by 2 bases, with 10 bases between. CDR3 length equals 15 residues. CDR1 and CDR2 (germline): SGHTA, FQGNSA.

In the case of this clone: Other nucleotide sequences in the sample specify the same CDR3. The V gene is TRBV30, the J gene TRBJ2-3, with D hard to call. Germline V CDR1 and CDR2: GTSNPN, SVGIG (reference sequence). There are 14 residues in the CDR3. V dropped 0 bases and J dropped 1 base, with 8 bases sitting between them. CDR3 sequence (DNA): TGTGCCTGGAGTGTGGGTGGGCGCACAGATACGCAGTATTTT. Amino acids: CAWSVGGRTDTQYF.

The rearrangement joins TRBV5-4 to TRBJ1-2; a possible D gene is TRBD1 (5 bases). Germline loops: CDR1 SGHNT, CDR2 YYREEE (reference sequence). V lost 0 bases and J lost 8, with 14 bases in between. This CDR3 spans 14 amino acids. The CDR3 DNA follows: TGTGCCAGCAGCTTGGTGCAGGGTTTGGAAGGCTACACCTTC. Translating gives CASSLVQGLEGYTF.

This chain connects TRBV9 to TRBJ1-2; D is unresolved. The CDR3 extends over 14 amino acids. V shed 4 bases and J shed 7 bases, with 17 bases lying between them. Germline CDR1 is SGDLS and CDR2 is YYNGEE. Written as DNA, the CDR3 is TGTGCCAGCAGCCCTAGTTTCGGGGAGTCTGGCTACACCTTC. Amino acids: CASSPSFGESGYTF.